The T cell receptor beta chain described here comes from a study of prognosis after radiotherapy for stage I lung cancer. About the study: The patients comprised 13 men and over 5 women, spanning ages roughly 50 to 95 and having a median of 74.5 years. Study observations and caveats: Compared with a median of about 9,800 beforehand, unique TCR clone counts dropped to 6,861 after stereotactic body radiation therapy.

TCR beta CDR3 amplification from genomic DNA was performed by two-round multiplex PCR. The first PCR round targeted every TRBV and TRBJ gene with specific primers. TCRdb re-analysed the multiplex PCR reads in MiXCR, keeping a single row per CDR3 protein. The sample shows some 8,900 distinct CDR3 sequences, less than 65% of them seen only once. This clonotype has a count of ten or more. Its cognate antigen is unknown. Germline assignment: CDR1 SQVTM and CDR2 ANQGSEA. The length of the CDR3 is 13 residues. V lost 2 bases and J lost 10; bases outside the gene matches: 8. The sequence came from a donor over 45 with non-small cell lung cancer. The rearrangement uses TRBV29-1 and TRBJ1-1; 9 positions agree with TRBD1. This material consisted of PBMCs, taken before or after stereotactic body radiation therapy (not recorded which). The CDR3 nucleotides read TGCAGCGTTGAATTGGGACAGGGAATCGGAGCTTTCTTT. It encodes CSVELGQGIGAFF.